This passage covers 24 T cell receptor beta chains from one sample sequenced in a study of cytomegalovirus exposure and HLA in healthy donors. Primers for the PCR totalled 60 Vbeta and 13 Jbeta. TCRdb's copy holds only in-frame clones and misses some; the assay was immunoSEQ multiplex PCR. The sample has nearly 200,000 clones, 75% to 80% seen once; the top ten hold roughly 2%. The specimen sequenced was PBMCs. The receptors were gathered from a woman between 25 and 40 years old in good health and CMV-seropositive.

This clone has more than one count but fewer than ten. The genes are TRBV2 and TRBJ1-6, with D perhaps matching TRBD1 (6 bases). Trimming shortened V by 8 bases and J by 0 bases, and 11 bases separated the two germline ends. Germline V CDR1 and CDR2: SNHLY, FYNNEI. This CDR3 spans 15 amino acids. The CDR3 sequence: CASLRGSSYNSPLHF. CDR3 coding DNA: TGTGCCAGCTTAAGGGGGAGCTCCTATAATTCACCCCTCCACTTT.

The chain combines TRBV5-1 with TRBJ2-3; no clear D gene. The germline V gene encodes CDR1 SGHRS and CDR2 YFSETQ. The germline V and J ends were trimmed by 0 bases and 2 bases, with 13 bases remaining between them. The CDR3 covers 16 residues. The CDR3 sequence is CASSLARDWLTDTQYF. CDR3 nucleotide sequence: TGCGCCAGCAGCTTGGCCCGTGACTGGCTCACAGATACGCAGTATTTT.

The chain is built from TRBV6-1 and TRBJ1-1, with 7 bases aligning to TRBD1. The CDR3 is 13 residues long. V trimming: 6 bases; J trimming: 1 base; junction bases outside the gene matches: 2. Germline CDR1 is MNHNS and CDR2 is SASEGT. Here the CDR3 reads CASRRQGNTEAFF. The CDR3 coding sequence is TGTGCCAGCAGAAGACAGGGGAACACTGAAGCTTTCTTT.

This chain uses TRBV5-1 with TRBJ1-4; D is perhaps TRBD1 (5 bases). CDR1 and CDR2 (germline): SGHRS, YFSETQ. CDR3 size: 14 residues. Trimming left V 0 bases short and J 10 bases short, with 13 bases between. The CDR3 coding sequence is TGCGCCAGCAGCTTGGAGCTCACAAGGGGAAAACTGTTTTTT. This sequence encodes CASSLELTRGKLFF.

The rearrangement links TRBV2 to TRBJ1-2; D uncertain. The germline V gene encodes CDR1 SNHLY and CDR2 FYNNEI. V dropped 8 bases and J dropped 14 bases, with 18 bases sitting between them. The CDR3 loop spans 11 amino acids. The CDR3: CASFSWVSGTF. CDR3 DNA sequence: TGTGCCAGCTTTTCTTGGGTGTCGGGAACCTTC.

CDR3 nucleotide sequence: TGTGCCAGCAGTACGACCTCTCTAGGGGGCACTGAAGCTTTCTTT. It encodes CASSTTSLGGTEAFF. The chain joins TRBV27 to TRBJ1-1; maybe TRBD1 (6 bases). V lost 5 bases, J lost 4 bases, and 17 bases lay in between. The CDR3 totals 15 residues. CDR1 is MNHEY, CDR2 SMNVEV, per germline (reference sequence).

This clone showed up just a few times. The rearrangement uses TRBV13 and TRBJ2-3, with 8 bases matching TRBD1. With V trimmed by 5 bases and J by 3 bases, 10 bases remained unmatched. Germline CDR1 and CDR2: PRHDT and FYEKMQ (reference sequence). This CDR3 is 16 amino acids long. The CDR3 region is CASSDPGQGGTDTQYF. The CDR3 DNA reads as TGTGCCAGCAGCGACCCTGGACAGGGTGGGACAGATACGCAGTATTTT.

The gene calls are TRBV5-1 and TRBJ2-3; TRBD1 matches 8 bases. CDR3 length: 15 amino acids. CDR1 and CDR2 (germline): SGHRS, YFSETQ. V lost 6 bases to trimming and J lost 3 bases; unmatched junction nucleotides: 9. CDR3 region: CASTPGQGSTDTQYF. In DNA form, the CDR3 reads TGCGCCAGCACCCCAGGACAGGGTTCGACAGATACGCAGTATTTT. The variable domain in full, with the rest retrieved from reference TRBV5-1 and TRBJ2-3, is KAGVTQTPRYLIKTRGQQVTLSCSPISGHRSVSWYQQTPGQGLQFLFEYFSETQRNKGNFPGRFSGRQFSNSRSEMNVSTLELGDSALYLCASTPGQGSTDTQYFGPGTRLTVL.

The chain recombines TRBV6-6 with TRBJ2-7; 9 nucleotides agree with TRBD2. Germline V gene data show CDR1 as MNHNY and CDR2 as SVGAGI (reference sequence). Trimming took 6 bases from V and 2 from J; bases not matched to a gene: 11. This CDR3 spans 16 amino acids. CDR3 DNA: TGTGCCAGCAGCGTCGGCTCTAGCGGGATAACCTACGAGCAGTACTTC. This translates into CASSVGSSGITYEQYF.

The chain has TRBV7-2 and TRBJ2-1; TRBD2 matches 7 bases. The CDR3 covers 16 residues. The J segment lost 0 bases and the V segment lost 1 base, leaving 3 bases of the junction unmatched. Germline CDR1 reads SGHTA; CDR2 reads FQGNSA. DNA of the CDR3: TGTGCCAGCAGCTTAGGTCGCGGGGGCTCCTACAATGAGCAGTTCTTC. Protein sequence: CASSLGRGGSYNEQFF.

The chain carries TRBV6-6 and TRBJ2-7; 9 bases fit TRBD1. V dropped 4 bases and J dropped 5; count of bases not matched to a gene: 9. This CDR3 has 15 amino acids. CDR1 MNHNY and CDR2 SVGAGI come from the germline V gene (reference sequence). The CDR3 region is CASSSRGTGNHEQYF. CDR3 in DNA: TGTGCCAGCAGTTCCCGGGGGACAGGGAACCACGAGCAGTACTTC.

This clone has just a few counts. This chain uses TRBV9 with TRBJ1-4; D gene uncertain. The germline CDR1 and CDR2 sequences are SGDLS and YYNGEE. V was pared by 4 bases and J by 6 bases, with 10 bases between. The CDR3 contains 13 residues. The CDR3 here is CASSSMADEKLFF. The CDR3 DNA follows: TGTGCCAGCAGCTCGATGGCAGATGAAAAACTGTTTTTT.

This clone appeared once. The chain joins TRBV4-2 to TRBJ2-1, with D possibly being TRBD2 (6 bases). The CDR3 runs 14 residues. Germline V lookup: CDR1 LGHNA, CDR2 YNFKEQ. V was shortened by 4 bases and J by 7 bases, with 14 bases between the two germline ends. The CDR3, as DNA: TGTGCCAGCAGCCCTGAACTAGCTGGGAATGAGCAGTTCTTC. Translation gives CASSPELAGNEQFF.

The CDR3 sequence is CASSTQGVGANVLTF. CDR3 coding DNA: TGTGCCAGCAGCACACAGGGAGTAGGGGCCAACGTCCTGACTTTC. This sequence joins TRBV5-4 and TRBJ2-6; the D gene is possibly TRBD1 (6 bases). V was shortened by 4 bases and J by 4 bases, with 12 bases between the two germline ends. This CDR3 comprises 15 residues. CDR1 is SGHNT, CDR2 YYREEE, per germline (reference sequence).

This chain connects TRBV6-6 to TRBJ1-6; D unclear. CDR3 size: 15 residues. Trimming left V 6 bases short and J 6 bases short, with 15 bases between. The V gene's germline CDR1 is MNHNY and CDR2 SVGAGI (reference sequence). The CDR3 nucleotides read TGTGCCAGCAGCCCACCGGAGGGCTCTAATTCACCCCTCCACTTT. This gives the protein CASSPPEGSNSPLHF.

This chain links TRBV7-9 with TRBJ1-1; 9 nucleotides line up with TRBD1. Germline V CDR1 and CDR2: SEHNR, FQNEAQ (reference sequence). Trimming took 2 bases from V and 8 from J; bases not matched to a gene: 9. The CDR3 loop spans 15 amino acids. The DNA for the CDR3 is TGTGCCAGCAGCTTACAGGGGGGGACAGGGTCCGAAGCTTTCTTT. Protein product: CASSLQGGTGSEAFF.

The rearrangement links TRBV15 to TRBJ1-5; TRBD1 agrees at 9 bases. Germline loops: CDR1 LNHNV, CDR2 YYDKDF (reference sequence). This CDR3 is built from 16 residues. V lost 0 bases, J lost 7 bases, and 7 bases stayed unmatched. The chain's CDR3 is CATSRDLVDRGQPQHF. CDR3 coding DNA: TGTGCCACCAGCAGAGATCTCGTTGACAGGGGGCAGCCCCAGCATTTT.

This chain uses TRBV29-1 with TRBJ1-1, with no clear D. The CDR3 covers 11 residues. Germline CDR1 SQVTM, CDR2 ANQGSEA. With 5 bases removed from V and 5 bases from J, the gap between germline ends came to 9 bases. The CDR3 protein is CSVSRGTEAFF. The CDR3 coding sequence is TGCAGCGTTTCCCGAGGGACTGAAGCTTTCTTT. Full variable domain (missing parts from reference TRBV29-1 and TRBJ1-1): SAVISQKPSRDICQRGTSLTIQCQVDSQVTMMFWYRQQPGQSLTLIATANQGSEATYESGFVIDKFPISRPNLTFSTLTVSNMSPEDSSIYLCSVSRGTEAFFGQGTRLTVV.

The chain recombines TRBV7-2 with TRBJ1-5; D remains ambiguous. The CDR3 extends over 13 amino acids. Looked up from germline, CDR1 is SGHTA and CDR2 is FQGNSA. V lost 7 bases and J 9 bases, leaving 16 bases between the germline ends. The CDR3 coding sequence is TGTGCCAGCACCCAAGCCATTGATCGGCCCCAGCATTTT. Its protein is CASTQAIDRPQHF. The full variable domain, with the rest looked up from reference TRBV7-2 and TRBJ1-5, is GAGVSQSPSNKVTEKGKDVELRCDPISGHTALYWYRQSLGQGLEFLIYFQGNSAPDKSGLPSDRFSAERTGGSVSTLTIQRTQQEDSAVYLCASTQAIDRPQHFGDGTRLSIL.

The genes are TRBV9 and TRBJ2-7; 9 positions agree with TRBD1. Trimming took 3 bases from V and 5 from J; bases not matched to a gene: 15. The CDR3 has 17 residues. Germline CDR1 SGDLS, CDR2 YYNGEE. This CDR3 reads CASSANPGQGPSDEQYF. CDR3 nucleotides: TGTGCCAGCAGCGCCAATCCGGGACAGGGTCCCTCGGACGAGCAGTACTTC.

The chain recombines TRBV7-9 with TRBJ1-4, with D perhaps matching TRBD1 (5 bases). This CDR3 region has 15 residues. Germline V gene lookup returns CDR1 SEHNR and CDR2 FQNEAQ (reference sequence). Trimming shortened V by 5 bases and J by 6 bases, and 16 bases separated the two germline ends. The CDR3 is CASSTREGRHEKLFF. DNA of the CDR3: TGTGCCAGCAGCACCAGGGAGGGTCGTCATGAAAAACTGTTTTTT.

CDR3 residues: CASSSLSSAGGSNEQFF. Written as DNA, the CDR3 is TGTGCCAGCAGCTCCCTTAGCTCAGCGGGAGGTTCCAATGAGCAGTTCTTC. This sequence joins TRBV5-6 and TRBJ2-1; 9 bases align to TRBD2. Trimming cost V 3 bases and J 6 bases; bases outside gene matches: 13. The CDR3 consists of 17 residues. Germline assignment: CDR1 SGHDT and CDR2 YYEEEE. Filled out from reference TRBV5-6 and TRBJ2-1, the complete variable domain reads DAGVTQSPTHLIKTRGQQVTLRCSPKSGHDTVSWYQQALGQGPQFIFQYYEEEERQRGNFPDRFSGHQFPNYSSELNVNALLLGDSALYLCASSSLSSAGGSNEQFFGPGTRLTVL.

The genes are TRBV12-2 and TRBJ1-5; the table calls TRBD1, which could not be checked here. TRBV12-2 is a pseudogene segment. CDR3 length: 15 residues. CDR3 region: CASRLWGTANQPQHF. The CDR3 coding sequence is TGTGCAAGTCGCCTCTGGGGGACAGCAAATCAGCCCCAGCATTTT.

The table lists this clone with a few counts. The chain recombines TRBV9 with TRBJ2-7; D unclear. Germline CDR1 is SGDLS and CDR2 is YYNGEE. The CDR3 consists of 14 residues. V lost 2 bases to trimming and J lost 0 bases, with 9 bases between them. The CDR3 protein is CASSVTELSYEQYF. CDR3 DNA: TGTGCCAGCAGCGTCACCGAGCTCTCCTACGAGCAGTACTTC. The complete variable domain, with remaining parts taken from reference TRBV9 and TRBJ2-7, reads DSGVTQTPKHLITATGQRVTLRCSPRSGDLSVYWYQQSLDQGLQFLIQYYNGEERAKGNILERFSAQQFPDLHSELNLSSLELGDSALYFCASSVTELSYEQYFGPGTRLTVT.